A selection of T cell receptor beta chains follows, all from one sample in a study of vaccination and CD4 T cells after COVID-19. TCRdb independently ran MiXCR on the PCR reads; one entry per CDR3 protein. The repertoire consists of fewer than 15,000 distinct CDR3 sequences, with about a third occurring once and the leading ten covering roughly an eighth. Which antigens these TCRs recognize remains unknown. The sample consisted of CD4+ T cells from blood, cultured in vitro. All receptors derive from a human donor who had recovered from COVID-19. Each CDR3 is given without its conserved first and last residue. Fields, in order: clone size, J gene, V gene, CDR3 protein. Clone size, where shown, is once, few, many, or a class for clones that have expanded.

clone_size: .; j_call: TRBJ1-1; v_call: TRBV5-1; cdr3_aa: ASSFGTSYTEAF
clone_size: .; j_call: TRBJ2-1; v_call: TRBV6-7; cdr3_aa: ASRPDTSGNYNEQF
clone_size: few; j_call: TRBJ1-1; v_call: TRBV7-9; cdr3_aa: ASSLEQGDTEAF
clone_size: .; j_call: TRBJ2-1; v_call: TRBV12-3/TRBV12-4; cdr3_aa: ASGRGLEQF
clone_size: .; j_call: TRBJ1-3; v_call: TRBV7-8; cdr3_aa: ASSPLSSGSALQGAGNTIY
clone_size: .; j_call: TRBJ2-5; v_call: TRBV5-1; cdr3_aa: ASSLWGGRVEETQY
clone_size: .; j_call: TRBJ2-6; v_call: TRBV30; cdr3_aa: AWSTGEGAGANVLT
clone_size: few; j_call: TRBJ2-1; v_call: TRBV7-9; cdr3_aa: ASSLDYVHEQF
clone_size: .; j_call: TRBJ1-2; v_call: TRBV19; cdr3_aa: ASSITMAWSGRLGYGYT
clone_size: once; j_call: TRBJ2-2; v_call: TRBV6-2/TRBV6-3; cdr3_aa: ASTVAGDTGELF
clone_size: few; j_call: TRBJ2-5; v_call: TRBV5-6; cdr3_aa: ASSSDRQETQY
clone_size: .; j_call: TRBJ2-5; v_call: TRBV5-4; cdr3_aa: ASSLMLAQETQY
clone_size: .; j_call: TRBJ2-3; v_call: TRBV18; cdr3_aa: ASSRGTTDTQY
clone_size: .; j_call: TRBJ2-5; v_call: TRBV29-1; cdr3_aa: SVAGGLVQETQY
clone_size: few; j_call: TRBJ2-2; v_call: TRBV19; cdr3_aa: ASRGTGVAGELF
clone_size: few; j_call: TRBJ1-6; v_call: TRBV20-1; cdr3_aa: SARDRRLSSYNSPLH
clone_size: .; j_call: TRBJ2-5; v_call: TRBV19; cdr3_aa: ASATSGLSETQY
clone_size: .; j_call: TRBJ2-2; v_call: TRBV20-1; cdr3_aa: SAPRSENGELF
clone_size: .; j_call: TRBJ2-6; v_call: TRBV2; cdr3_aa: ASTLDRVGSGANVLT
clone_size: .; j_call: TRBJ2-7; v_call: TRBV20-1; cdr3_aa: SVNPGHDSYEQY
clone_size: few; j_call: TRBJ1-6; v_call: TRBV19; cdr3_aa: ASSIRSLTGNSPLH
clone_size: .; j_call: TRBJ2-7; v_call: TRBV5-4; cdr3_aa: ASRASGSPSYEQY
clone_size: .; j_call: TRBJ2-5; v_call: TRBV20-1; cdr3_aa: SARDPMTGNQETQY
clone_size: .; j_call: TRBJ2-3; v_call: TRBV12-3/TRBV12-4; cdr3_aa: ASSSPGLAGVGDTQY
clone_size: once; j_call: TRBJ2-4; v_call: TRBV20-1; cdr3_aa: SASQGEGSKNIQY
clone_size: .; j_call: TRBJ1-5; v_call: TRBV6-1; cdr3_aa: ASSNLGQGANQPQH
clone_size: .; j_call: TRBJ1-2; v_call: TRBV6-5; cdr3_aa: ASSYSPSFDGFGYT
clone_size: .; j_call: TRBJ2-7; v_call: TRBV28; cdr3_aa: ASSLIRLPYEQY
clone_size: few; j_call: TRBJ2-7; v_call: TRBV10-3; cdr3_aa: AISESGRRYEQY